These 20 T cell receptor beta chains were sequenced from one sample in a study of tumor and adjacent non-tumor tissue in lung cancer. The template was RNA from unsorted bulk tissue. Three rounds of nested PCR, following a modified ARM-PCR protocol, produced the TCRbeta library. TCRdb re-analysed the multiplex PCR reads in MiXCR, keeping a single row per CDR3 protein. The sample has 100,000 to 150,000 distinct CDR3 sequences; around three fifths are singletons. The sequenced material came from lung tumor tissue. Receptor source: a man aged 30 to 45 with non-small cell lung cancer.

V usage is TRBV11-3 and J usage is TRBJ2-3; 10 bases agree with TRBD2. The CDR3 length is 16 residues. Germline trimming cut 9 bases from V and 5 bases from J; bases unmatched to any gene: 14. Germline V gene sequence: CDR1 SGHNT, CDR2 YENEEA. The CDR3 loop reads CARSRGTSVRLDTQYF. For the CDR3, the DNA is TGTGCCAGAAGCAGGGGGACTAGCGTGCGGTTAGATACGCAGTATTTT.

On this clonotype: At one of its ends the junction is not consistent with the germline gene, which may arise from a read error. V gene TRBV11-2 combines with J gene TRBJ2-1, with TRBD2 matching over 10 bases. The CDR3 consists of 16 residues. Germline lookup yields CDR1 SGHAT and CDR2 FQNNGV. CDR3 residues: CASILRLAGAPNEHFF. The CDR3 DNA reads as TGTGCCAGCATCTTACGGCTAGCGGGAGCCCCCAATGAGCACTTCTTC.

This rearrangement joins TRBV7-3 to TRBJ2-1; D is uncertain. The CDR3 contains 16 residues. CDR1 SGHTA and CDR2 FQGTGA come from the germline V gene. Trimming removed 4 bases at V and 5 bases at J, with 18 bases between. Here the CDR3 DNA reads TGTGCCAGCAGCTCAACTCAGGTTCACACACACAATGAGCAGTTCTTC. Translation gives CASSSTQVHTHNEQFF.

V and J are TRBV3-1 and TRBJ2-1; the D call may be TRBD1 or TRBD2 (5 bases each). Germline V CDR1 and CDR2: LGHDT, YNNKEL (reference sequence). The CDR3 is 15 residues long. V lost 5 bases and J lost 6, with 17 bases in between. Here the CDR3 DNA reads TGTGCCAGCAGCACGCCGGGACCGCCTACCAATGAGCAGTTCTTC. Its protein product is CASSTPGPPTNEQFF.

This clonotype was counted a few times. The genes are TRBV28 and TRBJ1-2; TRBD1 is a possible D gene (6 bases). CDR1 and CDR2 (germline): MDHEN, SYDVKM. The V end lost 3 bases, the J end lost 5 bases, and 13 bases lay between the germline ends. The CDR3 is 14 residues long. CDR3 sequence (DNA): TGTGCCAGCAGTTTGTTACAGGGAGCGTATGGCTACACCTTC. It encodes CASSLLQGAYGYTF.

In the case of this clonotype: At one end, the junction sequence differs from germline, possibly due to a read error. The CDR3 loop reads CSANSAGRYNEQFF. The CDR3 DNA sequence: TGTAGTGCTAACTCCGCGGGAAGGTACAATGAGCAGTTCTTC. The J gene is TRBJ2-1, the V gene TRBV20-1; possible D gene TRBD2, 6 bases. Germline CDR1 reads DFQATT; CDR2 reads SNEGSKA (reference sequence). CDR3 length equals 14 residues.

Of note for this clonotype: One end of the junction fails to match germline, which may point to a read error. The J gene is TRBJ2-7, the V gene TRBV11-2, with 8 bases that match TRBD1. This CDR3 is built from 17 residues. Germline-derived CDR1 and CDR2 are SGHAT and FQNNGV. This CDR3 reads CASSPTAGTGVSYEQNF. CDR3 in DNA: TGTGCCAGCAGCCCAACGGCCGGGACAGGCGTCTCCTACGAGCAGAACTTC.

This clonotype has only a few counts. The rearrangement joins TRBV24-1 to TRBJ2-5, with D possibly being TRBD1 (6 bases). V was pared by 0 bases and J by 5 bases, with 18 bases between. Germline CDR1 is KGHDR and CDR2 is SFDVKD. This CDR3 has 17 amino acids. CDR3 protein: CATSDLHGQRYGETQYF. CDR3 sequence (DNA): TGTGCCACCAGTGATTTGCACGGACAGAGGTATGGGGAGACCCAGTACTTC.

To note about this clonotype: Germline and junction disagree at one end, which may indicate a read error. The gene calls are TRBV20-1 and TRBJ2-3, with TRBD1 identical over 7 bases. The CDR3 is 15 amino acids. CDR1 is DFQATT, CDR2 SNEGSKA, per germline (reference sequence). CDR3 loop: CSARNPGGLTDTRYF. CDR3 DNA: TGCAGTGCTAGAAATCCAGGGGGTCTAACAGATACGCGGTATTTT.

With respect to this clonotype: A much larger clone lies a single base off, so this may be a read error. The chain couples TRBV12-3 or TRBV12-4 to TRBJ1-1; possibly TRBD1 for D (5 bases). This CDR3 is built from 15 residues. CDR3 in DNA: TGTGCCAGCAGCCGAGGGGACTTGCAGAACATTGAAGCTTTCTTT. This encodes CASSRGDLQNIEAFF.

This clonotype has a count of ten or more. The CDR3 spells CASSQEPNGEQFF. The CDR3 DNA reads TGCGCCAGCAGCCAGGAACCCAATGGTGAGCAGTTCTTC. The V and J genes are TRBV4-1 and TRBJ2-1, with no clear D. CDR1 is MGHRA and CDR2 is YSYEKL in the germline V gene. This CDR3 has 13 amino acids. Trimming took off 3 bases at V and 9 bases at J, with 12 bases between the two ends.

With regard to this clonotype: The junction and the germline gene differ at one end; a read error may be behind it. The rearrangement links TRBV20-1 to TRBJ2-7; TRBD2 aligns across 8 bases. CDR1 and CDR2 from the germline V gene are DFQATT and SNEGSKA (reference sequence). The CDR3 consists of 14 residues. CDR3: CGARSVGGANEQYF. The CDR3 region has the DNA TGTGGTGCTAGATCAGTCGGGGGGGCAAACGAGCAGTACTTC.

For this clonotype: Given a much more abundant clone one base away, this may be a read error. This chain joins TRBV6-1 and TRBJ1-3; a weak D match, TRBD1 (6 bases). Germline lookup yields CDR1 MNHNS and CDR2 SASEGT. The CDR3 spans 15 residues. Trimming removed 8 bases from V and 0 bases from J, with 14 bases in between. CDR3 sequence (DNA): TGTGCCAGCGGTATGGGGGGCCACTCTGGAAACACCATATATTTT. It is translated as CASGMGGHSGNTIYF.

A word on this clonotype: A much larger clonotype is one base distant, so this may be a read error. The J gene is TRBJ2-5, the V gene TRBV6-2 or TRBV6-3, with D perhaps TRBD1 or TRBD2 (5 bases each). CDR3 length equals 16 residues. CDR1 is MNHEY, CDR2 SVGEGT, per germline. The CDR3: CAGSPHTGTTQETQYF. In DNA, the CDR3 is TGTGCCGGCAGCCCCCATACGGGGACCACCCAAGAGACCCAGTACTTC.

As concerns this clonotype: The CDR3 end shows no conserved phenylalanine or tryptophan, and so a read error is likely. The CDR3 DNA sequence: TGTGCCAGCAGCTTGTTTTCCTTGGACACTGAAGCTTTCATT. Encoded protein: CASSLFSLDTEAFI. The rearrangement links TRBV11-2 to TRBJ1-1; D remains unclear. Trimming took off 3 bases at V and 3 bases at J, with 11 bases between the two ends. CDR1 and CDR2 (germline): SGHAT, FQNNGV. The CDR3 covers 14 residues.

This clonotype has a count of ten or more. The chain is built from TRBV4-3 and TRBJ2-2; D uncertain. This CDR3 spans 14 amino acids. In germline, CDR1 is LGHNA, CDR2 YSLEER. With 4 bases removed from V and 4 bases from J, the gap between germline ends came to 10 bases. The CDR3 DNA reads TGCGCCAGCAGCCCGGGTAGGGCCACCGGGGAGCTGTTTTTT. Encoded protein: CASSPGRATGELFF.

About this clonotype: A much larger clone lies one base from this, so it may be a read error. The J gene is TRBJ2-5, the V gene TRBV12-3 or TRBV12-4; the D gene is possibly TRBD1 (8 bases). The CDR3 is 13 residues long. The CDR3 is CASSYTGGEIQYF. CDR3 sequence (DNA): TGTGCCAGCAGTTATACAGGGGGGGAGATCCAGTACTTC.

This clonotype was detected a few times. This chain connects TRBV4-1 to TRBJ1-1; D is unclear. The germline gives CDR1 MGHRA, CDR2 YSYEKL. The germline V and J ends were trimmed by 1 base and 6 bases, with 12 bases remaining between them. This CDR3 is 14 amino acids long. The DNA of the CDR3 is TGCGCCAGCAGCCAAGTTAACAATATCGCTGAAGCTTTCTTT. Translated, it gives CASSQVNNIAEAFF.

This clonotype was seen more than once but under ten times. A read error may be the cause here, since a much bigger clone is one base away. The chain combines TRBV12-3 or TRBV12-4 with TRBJ2-5; D remains ambiguous. The CDR3 is made up of 14 amino acids. CDR3 amino acids: CASSSALYQEAQYF. The CDR3 nucleotides read TGTGCCAGCAGTTCGGCGCTGTACCAAGAGGCCCAGTACTTC.

Comment on this clonotype: This clone may be a read error of a much larger clone one base away. The chain recombines TRBV24-1 with TRBJ2-7, with a tentative D call TRBD1 (5 bases). CDR1 KGHDR and CDR2 SFDVKD come from the germline V gene. The CDR3 is made up of 15 amino acids. This CDR3 is CATSKGVGKAYEEYF. The CDR3 nucleotides read TGTGCCACCAGTAAAGGGGTCGGCAAGGCCTACGAGGAGTACTTC.